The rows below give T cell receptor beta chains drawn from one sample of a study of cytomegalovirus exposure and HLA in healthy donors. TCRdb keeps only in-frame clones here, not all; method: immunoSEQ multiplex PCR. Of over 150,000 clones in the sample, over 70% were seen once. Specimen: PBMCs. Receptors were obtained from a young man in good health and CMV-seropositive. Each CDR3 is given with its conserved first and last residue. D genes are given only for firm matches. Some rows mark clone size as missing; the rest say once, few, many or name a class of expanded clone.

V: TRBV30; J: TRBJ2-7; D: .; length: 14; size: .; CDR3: CAWNLGRGFDEQYF; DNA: TGTGCCTGGAACCTCGGCAGGGGATTCGACGAGCAGTACTTC
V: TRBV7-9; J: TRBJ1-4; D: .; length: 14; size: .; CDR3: CASSVRGQSEKLFF; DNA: TGTGCCAGCAGCGTCAGGGGTCAATCTGAAAAACTGTTTTTT
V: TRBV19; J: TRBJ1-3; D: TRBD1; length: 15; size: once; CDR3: CASIPGQVSGNTIYF; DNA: TGTGCCAGTATCCCAGGACAGGTCTCTGGAAACACCATATATTTT
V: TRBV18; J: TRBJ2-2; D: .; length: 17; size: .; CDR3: CASSPFRRGVRTGELFF; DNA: TGTGCCAGCTCACCTTTCCGCAGGGGCGTACGCACCGGGGAGCTGTTTTTT
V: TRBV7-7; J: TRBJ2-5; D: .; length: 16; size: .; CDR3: CASSLEVLRGQETQYF; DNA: TGTGCCAGCAGCTTAGAGGTTCTTCGGGGTCAAGAGACCCAGTACTTC
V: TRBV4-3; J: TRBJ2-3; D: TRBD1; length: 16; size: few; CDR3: CASSQEPGGSIDTQYF; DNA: TGCGCCAGCAGCCAGGAGCCAGGGGGATCGATAGATACGCAGTATTTT
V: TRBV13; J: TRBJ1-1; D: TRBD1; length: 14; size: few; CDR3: CASSTTGVRTEAFF; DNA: TGTGCCAGCAGCACCACAGGGGTTCGGACTGAAGCTTTCTTT
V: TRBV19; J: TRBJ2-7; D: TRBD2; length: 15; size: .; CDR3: CASSPIGGGATEQYF; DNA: TGTGCCAGTAGTCCTATCGGCGGGGGGGCGACCGAGCAGTACTTC
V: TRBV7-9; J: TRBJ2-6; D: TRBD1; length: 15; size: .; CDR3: CASSLSGQGANVLTF; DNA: TGTGCCAGCAGCTTATCGGGACAGGGGGCCAACGTCCTGACTTTC
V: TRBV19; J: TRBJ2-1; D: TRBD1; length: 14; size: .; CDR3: CASSPGQGRHEQFF; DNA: TGTGCCAGTAGCCCGGGACAGGGGCGCCACGAGCAGTTCTTC
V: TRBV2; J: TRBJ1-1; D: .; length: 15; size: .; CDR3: CASSEAYREGTEAFF; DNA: TGTGCCAGCAGTGAGGCCTACAGGGAGGGAACTGAAGCTTTCTTT
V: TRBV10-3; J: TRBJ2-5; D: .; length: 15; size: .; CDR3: CAISRDREAWETQYF; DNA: TGTGCCATCAGTCGCGACAGGGAGGCGTGGGAGACCCAGTACTTC